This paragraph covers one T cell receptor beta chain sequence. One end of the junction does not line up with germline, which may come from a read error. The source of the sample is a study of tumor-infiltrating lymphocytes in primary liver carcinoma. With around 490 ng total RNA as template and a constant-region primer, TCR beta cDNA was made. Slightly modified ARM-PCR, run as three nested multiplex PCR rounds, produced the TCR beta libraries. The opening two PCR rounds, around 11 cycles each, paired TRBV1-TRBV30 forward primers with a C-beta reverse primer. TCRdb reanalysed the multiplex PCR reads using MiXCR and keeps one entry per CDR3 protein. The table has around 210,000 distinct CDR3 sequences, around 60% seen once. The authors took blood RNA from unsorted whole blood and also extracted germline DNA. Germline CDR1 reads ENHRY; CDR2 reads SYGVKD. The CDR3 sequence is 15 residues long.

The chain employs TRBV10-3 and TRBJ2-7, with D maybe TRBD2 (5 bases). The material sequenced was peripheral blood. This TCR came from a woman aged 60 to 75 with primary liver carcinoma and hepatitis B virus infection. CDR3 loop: CAISESGAPRGEQYF. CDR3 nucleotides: TGTGCCATCAGTGAGTCGGGAGCCCCGCGTGGCGAGCAGTACTTT.